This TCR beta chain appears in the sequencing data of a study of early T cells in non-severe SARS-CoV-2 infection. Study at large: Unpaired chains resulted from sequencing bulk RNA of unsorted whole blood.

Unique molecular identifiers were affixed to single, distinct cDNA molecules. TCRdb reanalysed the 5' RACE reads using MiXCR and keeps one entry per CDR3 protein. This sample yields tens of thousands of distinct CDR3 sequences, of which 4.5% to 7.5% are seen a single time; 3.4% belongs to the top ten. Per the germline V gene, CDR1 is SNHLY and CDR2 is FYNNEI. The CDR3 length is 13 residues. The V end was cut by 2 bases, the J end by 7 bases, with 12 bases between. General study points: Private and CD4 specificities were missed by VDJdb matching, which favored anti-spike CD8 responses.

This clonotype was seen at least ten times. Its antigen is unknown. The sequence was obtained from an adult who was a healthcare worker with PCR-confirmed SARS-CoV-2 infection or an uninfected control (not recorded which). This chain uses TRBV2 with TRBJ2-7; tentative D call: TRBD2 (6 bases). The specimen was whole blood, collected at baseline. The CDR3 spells CASSERGTQEQYF. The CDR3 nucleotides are TGTGCCAGCAGTGAAAGAGGGACTCAAGAGCAGTACTTC.